This entry is about one T cell receptor (beta chain). Its antigen remains unknown. The CDR3 spans 13 residues. V shed 1 base and J shed 11 bases, with 14 bases lying between them. CDR1 SNHLY and CDR2 FYNNEI come from the germline V gene. The record originates from a study of T cell responses to AZD1222 COVID-19 vaccine. Findings of the study overall: Spike as a whole was targeted by vaccine-associated CD4 TCRs, dominant at 160-218 and 743-854. Among the donors, most were white British and more were female, and clonal diversity was possibly underestimated. Only five or six individuals given AZD1222 were seropositive at baseline.

The assay was immunoSEQ multiplex PCR, and TCRdb's table has in-frame clones only and misses some. Altogether about 210,000 clones are present, roughly 94% being singletons, with the ten largest covering 1.7%. The sample was peripheral blood, taken 28 days after the second dose of the MenACWY control vaccine. This TCR came from an adult who received the MenACWY meningococcal vaccine as a control. This chain links TRBV2 with TRBJ1-1; no firm D call. The CDR3 DNA follows: TGTGCCAGCAGTGAAGTTCTGCCCGGCTGGGCTTTCTTT. Translated: CASSEVLPGWAFF.